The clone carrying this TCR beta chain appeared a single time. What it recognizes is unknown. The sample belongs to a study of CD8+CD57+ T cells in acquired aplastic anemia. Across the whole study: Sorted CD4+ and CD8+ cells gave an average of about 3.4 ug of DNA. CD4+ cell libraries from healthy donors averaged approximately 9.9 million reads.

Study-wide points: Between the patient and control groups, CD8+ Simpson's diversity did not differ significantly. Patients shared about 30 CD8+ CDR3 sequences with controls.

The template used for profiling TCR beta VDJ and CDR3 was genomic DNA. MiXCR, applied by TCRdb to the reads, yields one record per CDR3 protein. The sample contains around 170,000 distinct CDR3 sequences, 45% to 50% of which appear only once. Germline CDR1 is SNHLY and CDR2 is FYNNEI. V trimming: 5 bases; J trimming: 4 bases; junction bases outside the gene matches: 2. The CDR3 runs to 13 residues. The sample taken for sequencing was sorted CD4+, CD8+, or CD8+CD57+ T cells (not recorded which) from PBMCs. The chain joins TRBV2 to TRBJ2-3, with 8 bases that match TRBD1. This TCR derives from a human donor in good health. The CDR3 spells CASSPDRADTQYF. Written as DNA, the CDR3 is TGTGCCAGCAGTCCGGACAGGGCAGATACGCAGTATTTT. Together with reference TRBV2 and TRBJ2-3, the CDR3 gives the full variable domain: EPEVTQTPSHQVTQMGQEVILRCVPISNHLYFYWYRQILGQKVEFLVSFYNNEISEKSEIFDDQFSVERPDGSNFTLKIRSTKLEDSAMYFCASSPDRADTQYFGPGTRLTVL.